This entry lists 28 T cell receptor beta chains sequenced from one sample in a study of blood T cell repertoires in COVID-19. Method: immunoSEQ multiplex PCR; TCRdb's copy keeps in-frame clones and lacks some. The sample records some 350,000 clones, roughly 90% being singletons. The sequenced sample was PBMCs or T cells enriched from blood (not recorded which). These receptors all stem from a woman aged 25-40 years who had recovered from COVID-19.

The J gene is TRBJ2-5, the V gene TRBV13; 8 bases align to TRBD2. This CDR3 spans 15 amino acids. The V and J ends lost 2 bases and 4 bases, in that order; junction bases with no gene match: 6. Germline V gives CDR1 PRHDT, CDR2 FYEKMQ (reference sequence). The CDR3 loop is CASSLPSGGVETQYF. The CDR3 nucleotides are TGTGCCAGCAGCTTACCAAGCGGGGGTGTAGAGACCCAGTACTTC.

CDR3 sequence reads: CASSFHSPGTQYF. The DNA of the CDR3 is TGTGCCAGCAGCTTTCACTCGCCGGGGACCCAGTACTTC. The rearrangement uses TRBV7-2 and TRBJ2-5, with no clear D. Deletions cut 3 bases from V and 7 bases from J, with 12 bases between. The germline CDR1 and CDR2 sequences are SGHTA and FQGNSA. The CDR3 is 13 residues long.

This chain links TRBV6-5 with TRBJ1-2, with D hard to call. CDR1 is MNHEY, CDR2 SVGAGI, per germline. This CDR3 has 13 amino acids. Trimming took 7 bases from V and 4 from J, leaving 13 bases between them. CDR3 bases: TGTGCCAGCACCCCGGGGTCAGGCTATGGCTACACCTTC. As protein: CASTPGSGYGYTF.

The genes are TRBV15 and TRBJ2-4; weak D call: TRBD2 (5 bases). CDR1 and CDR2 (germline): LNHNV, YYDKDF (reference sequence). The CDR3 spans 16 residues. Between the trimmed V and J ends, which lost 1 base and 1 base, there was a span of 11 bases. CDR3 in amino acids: CATSRAGSGAKNIQYF. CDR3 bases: TGTGCCACCAGCAGAGCGGGGTCGGGGGCCAAAAACATTCAGTACTTC.

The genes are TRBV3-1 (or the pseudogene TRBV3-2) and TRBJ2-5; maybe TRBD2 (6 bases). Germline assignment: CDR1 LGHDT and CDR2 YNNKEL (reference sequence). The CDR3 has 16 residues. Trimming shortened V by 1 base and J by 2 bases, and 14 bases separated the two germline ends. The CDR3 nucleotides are TGTGCCAGCAGCCAAGGAGAGGGAGCGGGTCAAGAGACCCAGTACTTC. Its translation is CASSQGEGAGQETQYF.

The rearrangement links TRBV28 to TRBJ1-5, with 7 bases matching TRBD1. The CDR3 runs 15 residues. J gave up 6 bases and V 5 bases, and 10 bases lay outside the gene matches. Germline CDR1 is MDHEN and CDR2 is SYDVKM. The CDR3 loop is CASSQDRIMGQPQHF. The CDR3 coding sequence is TGTGCCAGCAGTCAGGACAGGATTATGGGTCAGCCCCAGCATTTT.

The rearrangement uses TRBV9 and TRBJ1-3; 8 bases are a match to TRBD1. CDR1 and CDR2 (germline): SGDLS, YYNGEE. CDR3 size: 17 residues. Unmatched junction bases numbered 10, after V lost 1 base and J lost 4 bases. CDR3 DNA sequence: TGTGCCAGCAGCGTATCGGTGGGGACAGGAGACGGAAACACCATATATTTT. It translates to CASSVSVGTGDGNTIYF.

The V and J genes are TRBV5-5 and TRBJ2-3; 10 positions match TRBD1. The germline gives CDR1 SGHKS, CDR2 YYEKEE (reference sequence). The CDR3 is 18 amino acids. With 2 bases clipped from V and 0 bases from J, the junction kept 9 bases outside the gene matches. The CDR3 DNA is TGTGCCAGCAGCTTTGCCCCACCGGGACAGGGGAGCACAGATACGCAGTATTTT. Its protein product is CASSFAPPGQGSTDTQYF.

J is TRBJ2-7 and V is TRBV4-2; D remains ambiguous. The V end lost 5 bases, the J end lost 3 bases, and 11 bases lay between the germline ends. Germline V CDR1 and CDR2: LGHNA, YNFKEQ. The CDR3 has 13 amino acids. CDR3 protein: CASSVEVGYEQYF. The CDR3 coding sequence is TGTGCCAGCAGCGTAGAGGTGGGCTACGAGCAGTACTTC.

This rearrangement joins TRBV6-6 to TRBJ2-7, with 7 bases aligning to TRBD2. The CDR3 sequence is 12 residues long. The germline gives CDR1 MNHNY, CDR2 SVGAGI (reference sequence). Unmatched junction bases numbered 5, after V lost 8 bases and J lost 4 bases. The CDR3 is CASGGGGYEQYF. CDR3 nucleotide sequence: TGTGCCAGCGGGGGGGGAGGATACGAGCAGTACTTC.

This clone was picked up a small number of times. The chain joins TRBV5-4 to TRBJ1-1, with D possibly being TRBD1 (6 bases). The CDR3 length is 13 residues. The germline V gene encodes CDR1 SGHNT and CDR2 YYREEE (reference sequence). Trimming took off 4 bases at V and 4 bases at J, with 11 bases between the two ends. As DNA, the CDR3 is TGTGCCAGCAGCCGGGACAAAGGCACTGAAGCTTTCTTT. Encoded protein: CASSRDKGTEAFF.

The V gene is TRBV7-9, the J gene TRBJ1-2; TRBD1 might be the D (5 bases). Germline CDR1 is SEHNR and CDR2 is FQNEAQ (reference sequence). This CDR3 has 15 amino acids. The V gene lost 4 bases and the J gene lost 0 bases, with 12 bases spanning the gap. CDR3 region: CASSSGRGTNYGYTF. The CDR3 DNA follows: TGTGCCAGCAGCTCAGGGCGGGGGACTAACTATGGCTACACCTTC.

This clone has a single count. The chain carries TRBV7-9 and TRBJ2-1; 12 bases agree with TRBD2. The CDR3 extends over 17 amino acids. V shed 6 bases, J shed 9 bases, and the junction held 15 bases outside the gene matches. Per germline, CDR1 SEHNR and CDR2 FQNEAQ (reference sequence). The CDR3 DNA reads TGTGCCAGCAGTGGACTAGCGGGGCAAACTCCTAGGGGTGAGCAGTTCTTC. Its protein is CASSGLAGQTPRGEQFF. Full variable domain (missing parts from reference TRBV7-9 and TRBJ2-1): DTGVSQNPRHKITKRGQNVTFRCDPISEHNRLYWYRQTLGQGPEFLTYFQNEAQLEKSRLLSDRFSAERPKGSFSTLEIQRTEQGDSAMYLCASSGLAGQTPRGEQFFGPGTRLTVL.

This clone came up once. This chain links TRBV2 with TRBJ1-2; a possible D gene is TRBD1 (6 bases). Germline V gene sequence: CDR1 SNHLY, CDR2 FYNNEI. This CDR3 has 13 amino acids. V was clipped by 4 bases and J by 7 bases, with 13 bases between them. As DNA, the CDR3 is TGTGCCAGCAGTGTAAGAACAGGGTCTGGCTACACCTTC. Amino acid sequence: CASSVRTGSGYTF.

This CDR3 reads CASRLAGSDTQYF. The CDR3 region has the DNA TGTGCCAGCCGACTAGCGGGTTCAGATACGCAGTATTTT. The V gene is TRBV19, the J gene TRBJ2-3; 10 bases map to TRBD2. This CDR3 spans 13 amino acids. The germline CDR1 and CDR2 sequences are LNHDA and SQIVND (reference sequence). J gave up 4 bases and V 9 bases, and 4 bases lay outside the gene matches.

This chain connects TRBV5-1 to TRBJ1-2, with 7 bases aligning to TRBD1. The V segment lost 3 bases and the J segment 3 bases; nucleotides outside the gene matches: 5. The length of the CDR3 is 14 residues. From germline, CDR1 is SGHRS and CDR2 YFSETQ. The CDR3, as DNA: TGCGCCAGCAGCTCGCAGGGGGGAGACTATGGCTACACCTTC. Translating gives CASSSQGGDYGYTF.

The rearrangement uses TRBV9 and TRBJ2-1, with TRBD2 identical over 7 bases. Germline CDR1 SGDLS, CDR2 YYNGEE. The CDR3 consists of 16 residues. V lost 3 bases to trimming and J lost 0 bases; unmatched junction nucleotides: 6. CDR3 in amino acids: CASSDPPSGSYNEQFF. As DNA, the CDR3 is TGTGCCAGCAGCGACCCCCCTAGCGGCTCCTACAATGAGCAGTTCTTC.

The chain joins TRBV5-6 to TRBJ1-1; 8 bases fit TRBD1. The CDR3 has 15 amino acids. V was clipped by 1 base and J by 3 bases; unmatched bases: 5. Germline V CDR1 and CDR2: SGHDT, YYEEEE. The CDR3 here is CASSLPQDRDTEAFF. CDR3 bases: TGTGCCAGCAGCTTGCCGCAGGACAGGGACACTGAAGCTTTCTTT.

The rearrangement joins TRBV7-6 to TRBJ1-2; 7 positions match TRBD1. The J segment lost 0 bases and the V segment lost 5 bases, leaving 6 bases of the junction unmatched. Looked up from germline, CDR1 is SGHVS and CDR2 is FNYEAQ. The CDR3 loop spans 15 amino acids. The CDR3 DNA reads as TGTGCCAGCAGCCCCGGGACAGCCTCTAACTATGGCTACACCTTC. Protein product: CASSPGTASNYGYTF.

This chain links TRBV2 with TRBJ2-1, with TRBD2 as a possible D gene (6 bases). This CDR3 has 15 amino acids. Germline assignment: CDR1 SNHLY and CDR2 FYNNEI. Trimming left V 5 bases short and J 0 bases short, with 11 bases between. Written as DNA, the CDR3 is TGTGCCAGCAGTAATAGCGGCCCCTCCTACAATGAGCAGTTCTTC. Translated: CASSNSGPSYNEQFF.

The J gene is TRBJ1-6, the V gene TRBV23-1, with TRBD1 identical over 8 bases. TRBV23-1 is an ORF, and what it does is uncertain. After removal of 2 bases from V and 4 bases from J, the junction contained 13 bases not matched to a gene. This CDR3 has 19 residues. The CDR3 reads CASSQPYDRGSPYNSPLHF. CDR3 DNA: TGCGCCAGCAGTCAACCCTATGACAGGGGAAGCCCTTATAATTCACCCCTCCACTTT.

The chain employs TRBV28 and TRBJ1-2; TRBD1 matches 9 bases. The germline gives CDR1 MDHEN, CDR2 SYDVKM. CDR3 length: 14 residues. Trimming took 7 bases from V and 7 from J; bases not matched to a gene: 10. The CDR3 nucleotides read TGTGCCAGCAAATCGGGACAGGGAACAAGTGGCTACACCTTC. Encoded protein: CASKSGQGTSGYTF.

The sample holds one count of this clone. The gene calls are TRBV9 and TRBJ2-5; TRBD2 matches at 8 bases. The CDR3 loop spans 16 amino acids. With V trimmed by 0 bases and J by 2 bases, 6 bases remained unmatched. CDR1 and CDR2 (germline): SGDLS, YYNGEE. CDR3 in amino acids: CASSVEGSGIQETQYF. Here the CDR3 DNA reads TGTGCCAGCAGCGTAGAAGGTAGCGGGATTCAAGAGACCCAGTACTTC. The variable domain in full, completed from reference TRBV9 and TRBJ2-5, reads DSGVTQTPKHLITATGQRVTLRCSPRSGDLSVYWYQQSLDQGLQFLIQYYNGEERAKGNILERFSAQQFPDLHSELNLSSLELGDSALYFCASSVEGSGIQETQYFGPGTRLLVL.

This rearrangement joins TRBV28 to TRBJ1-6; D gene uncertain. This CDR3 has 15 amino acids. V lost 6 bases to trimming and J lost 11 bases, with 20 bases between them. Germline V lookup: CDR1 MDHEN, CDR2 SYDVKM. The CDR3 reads CASRDAAGRRPPLHF. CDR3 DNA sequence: TGTGCCAGCAGGGACGCCGCGGGGAGAAGGCCACCCCTCCACTTT.

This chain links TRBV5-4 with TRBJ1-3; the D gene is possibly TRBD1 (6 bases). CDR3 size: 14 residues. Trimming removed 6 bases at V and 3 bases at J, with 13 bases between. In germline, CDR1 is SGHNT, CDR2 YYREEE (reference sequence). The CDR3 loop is CASNKQGSGNTIYF. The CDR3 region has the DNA TGTGCCAGCAATAAACAGGGAAGTGGAAACACCATATATTTT.

As DNA, the CDR3 is TGCGCCAGCAGCTTGGCCAAGCCGAGCAATGAGCAGTTCTTC. Its protein product is CASSLAKPSNEQFF. This chain links TRBV5-1 with TRBJ2-1; D gene uncertain. Trimming took off 0 bases at V and 6 bases at J, with 10 bases between the two ends. CDR3 size: 14 residues. CDR1 is SGHRS, CDR2 YFSETQ, per germline.

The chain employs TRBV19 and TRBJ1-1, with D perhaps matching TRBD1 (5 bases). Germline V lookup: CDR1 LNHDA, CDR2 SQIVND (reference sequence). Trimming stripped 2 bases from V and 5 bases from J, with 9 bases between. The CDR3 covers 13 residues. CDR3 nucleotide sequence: TGTGCCAGTAGTATATGGGGGGGGACTGAAGCTTTCTTT. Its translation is CASSIWGGTEAFF.

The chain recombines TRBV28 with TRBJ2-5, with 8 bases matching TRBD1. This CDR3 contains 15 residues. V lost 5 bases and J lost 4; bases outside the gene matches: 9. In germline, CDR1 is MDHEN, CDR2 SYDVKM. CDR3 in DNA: TGTGCCAGCAGTCCTCCGGACAGGGAAGGAGAGACCCAGTACTTC. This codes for CASSPPDREGETQYF.